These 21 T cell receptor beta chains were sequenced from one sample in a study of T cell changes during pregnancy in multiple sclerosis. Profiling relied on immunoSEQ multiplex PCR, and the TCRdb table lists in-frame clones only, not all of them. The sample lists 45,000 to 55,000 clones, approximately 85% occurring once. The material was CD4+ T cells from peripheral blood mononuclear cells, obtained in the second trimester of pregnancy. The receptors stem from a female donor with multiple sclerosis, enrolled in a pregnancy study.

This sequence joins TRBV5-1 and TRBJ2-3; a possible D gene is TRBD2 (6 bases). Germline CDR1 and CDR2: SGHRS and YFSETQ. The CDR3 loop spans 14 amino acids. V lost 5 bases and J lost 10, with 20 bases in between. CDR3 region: CASSPGPGVEAQYF. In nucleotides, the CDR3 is TGCGCCAGCAGTCCGGGACCGGGGGTGGAGGCGCAGTATTTT.

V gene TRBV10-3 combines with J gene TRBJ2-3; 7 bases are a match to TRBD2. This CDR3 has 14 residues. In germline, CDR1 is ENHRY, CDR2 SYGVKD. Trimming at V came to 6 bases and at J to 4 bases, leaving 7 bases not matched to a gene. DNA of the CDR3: TGTGCCATCAGGAGGACTAGTGAATCAGATACGCAGTATTTT. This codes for CAIRRTSESDTQYF.

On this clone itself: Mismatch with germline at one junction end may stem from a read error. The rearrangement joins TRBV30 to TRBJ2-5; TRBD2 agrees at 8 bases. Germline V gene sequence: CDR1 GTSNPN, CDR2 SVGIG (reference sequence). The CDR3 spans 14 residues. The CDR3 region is CAWSAGGPQETRYF. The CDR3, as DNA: TGTGCCTGGAGTGCGGGAGGGCCACAGGAGACCCGGTACTTC. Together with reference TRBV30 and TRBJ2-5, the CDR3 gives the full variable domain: SQTIHQWPATLVQPVGSPLSLECTVEGTSNPNLYWYRQAAGRGLQLLFYSVGIGQISSEVPQNLSASRPQDRQFILSSKKLLLSDSGFYLCAWSAGGPQETRYFGPGTRLLVL.

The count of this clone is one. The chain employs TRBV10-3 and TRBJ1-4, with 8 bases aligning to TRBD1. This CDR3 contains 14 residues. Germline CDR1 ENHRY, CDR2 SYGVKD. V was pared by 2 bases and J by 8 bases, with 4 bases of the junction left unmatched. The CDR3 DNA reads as TGTGCCATCAGTGAGCAGGGGGCGGAGGAAAAACTGTTTTTT. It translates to CAISEQGAEEKLFF.

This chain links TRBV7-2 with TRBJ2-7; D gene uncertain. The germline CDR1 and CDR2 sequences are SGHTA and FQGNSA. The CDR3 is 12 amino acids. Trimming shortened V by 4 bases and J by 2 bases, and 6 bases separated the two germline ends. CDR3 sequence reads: CASSSRTYEQYF. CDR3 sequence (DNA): TGTGCCAGCAGCTCCCGTACCTACGAGCAGTACTTC.

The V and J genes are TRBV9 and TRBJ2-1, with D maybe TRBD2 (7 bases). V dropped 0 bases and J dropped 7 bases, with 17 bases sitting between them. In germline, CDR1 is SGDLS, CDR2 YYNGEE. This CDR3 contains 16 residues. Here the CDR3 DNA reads TGTGCCAGCAGCGTAGCTGGGGGGGGCAACGGGAATGAGCAGTTCTTC. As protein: CASSVAGGGNGNEQFF.

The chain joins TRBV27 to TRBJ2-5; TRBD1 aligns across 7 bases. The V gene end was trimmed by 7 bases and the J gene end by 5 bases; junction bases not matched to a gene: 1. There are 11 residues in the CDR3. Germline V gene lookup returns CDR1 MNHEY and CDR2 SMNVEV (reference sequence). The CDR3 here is CASTRGETQYF. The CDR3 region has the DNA TGTGCCAGCACCAGGGGGGAGACCCAGTACTTC.

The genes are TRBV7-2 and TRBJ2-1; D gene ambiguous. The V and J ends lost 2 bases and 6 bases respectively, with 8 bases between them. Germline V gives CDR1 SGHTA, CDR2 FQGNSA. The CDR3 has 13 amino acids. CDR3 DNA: TGTGCCAGCAGCTTATCTCACTCCAATGAGCAGTTCTTC. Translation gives CASSLSHSNEQFF.

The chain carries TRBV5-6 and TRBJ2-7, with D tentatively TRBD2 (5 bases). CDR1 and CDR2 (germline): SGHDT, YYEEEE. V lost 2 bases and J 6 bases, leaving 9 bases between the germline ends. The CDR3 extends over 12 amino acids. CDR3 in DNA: TGTGCCAGCAGCTTAGTAGGGAGCGAGCAGTACTTC. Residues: CASSLVGSEQYF.

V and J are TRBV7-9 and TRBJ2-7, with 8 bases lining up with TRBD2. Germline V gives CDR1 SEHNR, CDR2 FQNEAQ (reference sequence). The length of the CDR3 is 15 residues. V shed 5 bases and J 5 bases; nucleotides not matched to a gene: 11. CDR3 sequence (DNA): TGTGCCAGCAGCCCCAGCGGGAGAGGGGTGAACGAGCAGTACTTC. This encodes CASSPSGRGVNEQYF.

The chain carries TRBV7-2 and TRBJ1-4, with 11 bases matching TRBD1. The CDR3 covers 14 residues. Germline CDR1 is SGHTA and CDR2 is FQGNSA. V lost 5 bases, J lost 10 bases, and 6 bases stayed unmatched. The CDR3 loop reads CASSPGTGGAKLFF. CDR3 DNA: TGTGCCAGCAGCCCAGGGACAGGGGGGGCAAAACTGTTTTTT.

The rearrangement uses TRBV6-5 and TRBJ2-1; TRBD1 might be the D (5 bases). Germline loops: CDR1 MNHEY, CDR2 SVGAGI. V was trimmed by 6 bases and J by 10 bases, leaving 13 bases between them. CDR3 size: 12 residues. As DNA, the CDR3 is TGTGCCAGCAGGCGACAGTACGGGGAGCAGTTCTTC. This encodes CASRRQYGEQFF.

The CDR3 sequence: CASSPTGGENTEAFF. CDR3 nucleotide sequence: TGTGCCAGCTCACCCACAGGGGGGGAGAACACTGAAGCTTTCTTT. V usage is TRBV18 and J usage is TRBJ1-1, with 8 bases identical to TRBD1. CDR3 length equals 15 residues. Per the germline V gene, CDR1 is KGHSH and CDR2 is LQKENI. V lost 3 bases and J lost 1; bases outside the gene matches: 4.

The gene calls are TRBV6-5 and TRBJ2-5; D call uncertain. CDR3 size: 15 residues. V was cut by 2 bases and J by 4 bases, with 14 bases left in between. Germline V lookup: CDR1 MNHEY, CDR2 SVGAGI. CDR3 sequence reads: CASSYGGKALETQYF. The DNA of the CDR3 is TGTGCCAGCAGTTACGGCGGTAAAGCGCTAGAGACCCAGTACTTC.

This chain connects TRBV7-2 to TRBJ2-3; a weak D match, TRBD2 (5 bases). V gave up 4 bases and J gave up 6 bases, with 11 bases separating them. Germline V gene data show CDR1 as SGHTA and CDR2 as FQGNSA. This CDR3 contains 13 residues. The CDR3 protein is CASSWGAQDTQYF. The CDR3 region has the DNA TGTGCCAGCAGCTGGGGAGCACAGGATACGCAGTATTTT.

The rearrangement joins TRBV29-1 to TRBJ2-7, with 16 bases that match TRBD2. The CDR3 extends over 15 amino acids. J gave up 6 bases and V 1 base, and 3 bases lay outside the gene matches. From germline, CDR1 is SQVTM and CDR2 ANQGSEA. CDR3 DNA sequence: TGCAGCGTTGAAGCGGGGACTAGCGGGAGGGGCGAGCAGTACTTC. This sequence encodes CSVEAGTSGRGEQYF.

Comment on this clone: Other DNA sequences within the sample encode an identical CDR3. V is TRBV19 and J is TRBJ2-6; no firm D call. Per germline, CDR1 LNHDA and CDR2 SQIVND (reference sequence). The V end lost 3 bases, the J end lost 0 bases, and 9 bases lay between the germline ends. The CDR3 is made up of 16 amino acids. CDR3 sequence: CASSISRGSGANVLTF. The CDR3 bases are TGTGCCAGTAGTATCTCCAGAGGCTCTGGGGCCAACGTCCTGACTTTC.

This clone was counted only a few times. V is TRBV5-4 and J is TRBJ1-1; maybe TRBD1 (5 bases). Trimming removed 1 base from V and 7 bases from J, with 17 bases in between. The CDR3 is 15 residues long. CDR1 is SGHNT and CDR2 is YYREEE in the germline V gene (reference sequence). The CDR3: CASSLRAGGSDEAFF. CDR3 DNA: TGTGCCAGCAGCTTGAGGGCGGGGGGGAGTGATGAAGCTTTCTTT.

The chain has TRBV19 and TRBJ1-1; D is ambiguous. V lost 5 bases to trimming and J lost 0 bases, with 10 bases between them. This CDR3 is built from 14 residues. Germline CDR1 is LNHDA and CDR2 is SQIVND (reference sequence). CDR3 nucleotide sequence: TGTGCCAGTAGTGAACATGAATTGAACACTGAAGCTTTCTTT. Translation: CASSEHELNTEAFF. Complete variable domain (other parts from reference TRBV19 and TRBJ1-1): DGGITQSPKYLFRKEGQNVTLSCEQNLNHDAMYWYRQDPGQGLRLIYYSQIVNDFQKGDIAEGYSVSREKKESFPLTVTSAQKNPTAFYLCASSEHELNTEAFFGQGTRLTVV.

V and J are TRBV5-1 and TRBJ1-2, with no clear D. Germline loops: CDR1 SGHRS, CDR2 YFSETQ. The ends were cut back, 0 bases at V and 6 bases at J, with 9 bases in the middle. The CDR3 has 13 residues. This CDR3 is CASSLDYYDGYTF. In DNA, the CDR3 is TGCGCCAGCAGCTTGGACTACTATGATGGCTACACCTTC.

CDR3 nucleotides: TGTGCCTGGAGTCCCCAATCGGGGGGACCCCTCCACTTT. This encodes CAWSPQSGGPLHF. The rearrangement links TRBV30 to TRBJ1-6, with D possibly being TRBD1 (5 bases). CDR1 GTSNPN and CDR2 SVGIG come from the germline V gene (reference sequence). CDR3 length equals 13 residues. V dropped 2 bases and J dropped 12 bases, with 14 bases sitting between them. Using reference TRBV30 and TRBJ1-6 for the parts outside the CDR3, the full variable domain is SQTIHQWPATLVQPVGSPLSLECTVEGTSNPNLYWYRQAAGRGLQLLFYSVGIGQISSEVPQNLSASRPQDRQFILSSKKLLLSDSGFYLCAWSPQSGGPLHFGNGTRLTVT.